This T cell receptor (beta chain) was retrieved from a study of human T cells and chemical hapten exposure. Study-wide results and limits: PT1 expanded TCR counts and patch test score correlated positively.

The CDR3 length is 15 residues. The V end was cut by 5 bases, the J end by 2 bases, with 16 bases between. Per germline, CDR1 SGHTA and CDR2 FQGNSA. Time point here: patch test 3, about 24 weeks after DPC sensitization. Treatment: therapeutic diphenylcyclopropenone sensitization with weekly scalp DPC. Investigators collected blood before applying each patch test. A few counts support this clonotype. Its antigen is not identified. TCRdb reanalysed the RACE reads using MiXCR and keeps one entry per CDR3 protein. This table holds roughly 97,000 distinct CDR3 sequences, less than 35% found once. The chain has TRBV7-2 and TRBJ2-7; D call uncertain. This TCR came from a man aged 35 to 55 with alopecia areata. Some clones in this sample may be carry-over from other donors' samples. Sequencing was performed on whole blood, taken in connection with sensitization to the hapten diphenylcyclopropenone (DPC). CDR3 loop: CASSLGVGPTYEQYF. The CDR3 nucleotides are TGTGCCAGCAGCCTAGGAGTGGGCCCAACCTACGAGCAGTACTTC.